The 6 T cell receptor beta chains reported below all come from one sample, sequenced in a study of cytomegalovirus exposure and HLA in healthy donors. In the PCR, 60 Vbeta and 13 Jbeta primers were used. Measured with immunoSEQ multiplex PCR; TCRdb has only the in-frame clones, and not every one. The profile shows some 85,000 clones, less than 85% of them singletons. Sequencing was performed on PBMCs. Receptor source: a man aged 18-30 years in good health and CMV-seronegative.

The chain employs TRBV6-4 and TRBJ2-2, with D perhaps matching TRBD2 (6 bases). The germline CDR1 and CDR2 sequences are MRHNA and SNTAGT. V lost 0 bases and J 1 base, leaving 6 bases between the germline ends. The length of the CDR3 is 15 residues. This chain's CDR3 is CASSDSRENTGELFF. CDR3 coding DNA: TGTGCCAGCAGTGACTCGCGGGAGAACACCGGGGAGCTGTTTTTT.

This clone was observed a few times. This chain uses TRBV6-4 with TRBJ1-5; D is uncertain. V shed 3 bases and J shed 2 bases, with 8 bases lying between them. Germline CDR1 MRHNA, CDR2 SNTAGT. The CDR3 is made up of 14 amino acids. CDR3 protein: CASSEGAGNQPQHF. In nucleotides, the CDR3 is TGTGCCAGCAGTGAGGGAGCTGGCAATCAGCCCCAGCATTTT.

This clone was counted only a few times. The rearrangement joins TRBV7-9 to TRBJ1-1; no clear D gene. This CDR3 spans 14 amino acids. V was shortened by 4 bases and J by 7 bases, with 16 bases between the two germline ends. The V gene's germline CDR1 is SEHNR and CDR2 FQNEAQ (reference sequence). This CDR3 is CASSSGLALGEAFF. The CDR3 nucleotides are TGTGCCAGCAGCTCCGGATTAGCCTTGGGTGAAGCTTTCTTT.

The rearrangement links TRBV6-6 to TRBJ2-5; TRBD2 matches at 9 bases. The CDR3 spans 16 residues. The germline V gene has CDR1 MNHNY and CDR2 SVGAGI (reference sequence). J was trimmed by 2 bases and V by 2 bases; bases with no gene match: 6. The CDR3 protein is CASSYGREGSQETQYF. The CDR3 region has the DNA TGTGCCAGCAGTTACGGGCGGGAGGGATCGCAAGAGACCCAGTACTTC.

The chain uses TRBV7-3 and TRBJ2-1, with 11 bases aligning to TRBD2. V was pared by 5 bases and J by 6 bases, with 30 bases of the junction left unmatched. CDR1 is SGHTA, CDR2 FQGTGA, per germline. The CDR3 is 23 residues long. CDR3 coding DNA: TGTGCCAGCAGCCTAAGGGCTGGTAGCGGGAGGGCCTTCAGAGGGGCTAAGGTCAATGAGCAGTTCTTC. Translating gives CASSLRAGSGRAFRGAKVNEQFF.

The chain combines TRBV7-3 with TRBJ1-1; D is undetermined. The CDR3 covers 13 residues. The V end lost 5 bases, the J end lost 1 base, and 8 bases lay between the germline ends. Germline V gives CDR1 SGHTA, CDR2 FQGTGA. The CDR3 coding sequence is TGTGCCAGCAGCCCCCAGGCGAACACTGAAGCTTTCTTT. This sequence encodes CASSPQANTEAFF.